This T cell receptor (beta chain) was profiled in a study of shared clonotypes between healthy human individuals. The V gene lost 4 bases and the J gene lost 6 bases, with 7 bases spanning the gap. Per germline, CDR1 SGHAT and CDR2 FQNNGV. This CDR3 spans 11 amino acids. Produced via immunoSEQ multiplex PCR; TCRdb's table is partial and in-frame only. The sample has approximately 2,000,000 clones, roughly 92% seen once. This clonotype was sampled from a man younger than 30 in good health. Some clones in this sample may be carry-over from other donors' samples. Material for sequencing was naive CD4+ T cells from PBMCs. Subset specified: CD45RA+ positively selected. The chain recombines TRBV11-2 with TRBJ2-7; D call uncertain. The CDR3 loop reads CASSSVTEQYF. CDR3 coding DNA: TGTGCCAGCAGCTCGGTTACCGAGCAGTACTTC.